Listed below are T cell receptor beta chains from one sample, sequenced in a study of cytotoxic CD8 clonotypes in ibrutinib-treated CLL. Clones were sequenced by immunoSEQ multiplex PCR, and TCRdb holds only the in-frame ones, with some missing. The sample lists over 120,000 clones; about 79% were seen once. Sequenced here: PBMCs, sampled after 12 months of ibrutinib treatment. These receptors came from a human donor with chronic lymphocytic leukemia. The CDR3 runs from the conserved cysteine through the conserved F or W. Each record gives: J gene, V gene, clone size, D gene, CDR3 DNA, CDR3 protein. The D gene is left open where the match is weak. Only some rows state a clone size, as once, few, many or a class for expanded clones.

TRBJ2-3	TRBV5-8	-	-	TGTGCCAGCAGCGCGGGTACGCAGTATTTT	CASSAGTQYF
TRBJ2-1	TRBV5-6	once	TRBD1	TGTGCCAGCAGCCTTGGGACAGGGAGCTCCTACAATGAGCAGTTCTTC	CASSLGTGSSYNEQFF
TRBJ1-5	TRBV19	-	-	TGTGCCAGTAGTACAATACAGGGATCGTGGCAGCCCCAGCATTTT	CASSTIQGSWQPQHF
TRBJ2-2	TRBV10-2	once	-	TGCGCCAGCAGTGTCGGGATAAACACCGGGGAGCTGTTTTTT	CASSVGINTGELFF
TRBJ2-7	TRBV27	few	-	TGTGCCAGCAGTTTCAGGGAAGCGGAGTACGAGCAGTACTTC	CASSFREAEYEQYF
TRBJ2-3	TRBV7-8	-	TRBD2	TGTGCCAGCAGCACAGCGGGAGGGCCGAATACGCAGTATTTT	CASSTAGGPNTQYF
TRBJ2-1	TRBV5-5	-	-	TGTGCCAGCAGCTTAAGGGCAATCTCCTACAATGAGCAGTTCTTC	CASSLRAISYNEQFF
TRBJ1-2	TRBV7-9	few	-	TGTGCCAGCAGCCAATCCGGGACGGCGGGCGGCTACACCTTC	CASSQSGTAGGYTF
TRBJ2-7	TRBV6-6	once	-	TGTGCCAGCAGTTACTCGACATCCCAGACCTACGAGCAGTACTTC	CASSYSTSQTYEQYF
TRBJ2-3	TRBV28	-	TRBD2	TGTGCCAGCGCTAGCGGGAGGCCTAGCACAGATACGCAGTATTTT	CASASGRPSTDTQYF
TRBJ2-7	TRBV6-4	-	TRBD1	TGTGCCAGCAGCCGGGACAGGGGGCGCGTCACCTACGAGCAGTACTTC	CASSRDRGRVTYEQYF
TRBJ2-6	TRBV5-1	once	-	TGCGCCAGCAGTACGGGGTGGGGGACTGGGGCCAACGTCCTGACTTTC	CASSTGWGTGANVLTF
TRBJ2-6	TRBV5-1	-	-	TGCGCCAGCAGCTTGGGGGATGTCTCTGGGGCCAACGTCCTGACTTTC	CASSLGDVSGANVLTF
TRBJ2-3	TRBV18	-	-	TGTGCCAGCTCACCTACATCGGGAGATACGCAGTATTTT	CASSPTSGDTQYF
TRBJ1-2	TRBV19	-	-	TGTGCCAGTAGCCCGAATCTTGACAGAACTAACTATGGCTACACCTTC	CASSPNLDRTNYGYTF
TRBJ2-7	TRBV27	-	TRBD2	TGTGCCAGCAGTTTATCGAGCGGGAGGGCCTGGTACGAGCAGTACTTC	CASSLSSGRAWYEQYF
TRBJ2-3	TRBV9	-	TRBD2	TGTGCCAGCAGCGTAGGGGCTAGCGGGGTTAGCACAGATACGCAGTATTTT	CASSVGASGVSTDTQYF
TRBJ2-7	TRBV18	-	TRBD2	TGTGCCAGCTCACCTTCGCTAGCGGGAGGGCTTTACGAGCAGTACTTC	CASSPSLAGGLYEQYF
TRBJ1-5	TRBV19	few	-	TGTGCCAGTCTTCCCGCGAGGCTTAATCAGCCCCAGCATTTT	CASLPARLNQPQHF
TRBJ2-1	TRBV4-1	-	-	TGCGCCAGCAGCCAACCGTTGGCCCACAGAGAGTACAATGAGCAGTTCTTC	CASSQPLAHREYNEQFF
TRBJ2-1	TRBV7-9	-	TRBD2	TGTGCCAGCAGCCCCCAAGGGACTAGCGGGAGGGCGTGGCAGTTCTTC	CASSPQGTSGRAWQFF
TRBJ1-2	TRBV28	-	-	TGTGCCAGCAGTTCTGGGACGGGAGGGGATGGCTACACCTTC	CASSSGTGGDGYTF
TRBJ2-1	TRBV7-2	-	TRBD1	TGTGCCAGCAGCATACGGGACAGGGGCTACAATGAGCAGTTCTTC	CASSIRDRGYNEQFF
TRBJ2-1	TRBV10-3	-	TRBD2	TGTGCCACAGGGGGGACTAGCGTGATCCAGTTCTTC	CATGGTSVIQFF
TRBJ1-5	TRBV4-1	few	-	TGCGCCAGCAGCACACAACAGGGAGGTCTTCGGCCCCAGCATTTT	CASSTQQGGLRPQHF
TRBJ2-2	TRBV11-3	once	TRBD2	TGTGCCAGCAGCCACATACTAGCGGGAGGGCCGGGGGAGCTGTTTTTT	CASSHILAGGPGELFF
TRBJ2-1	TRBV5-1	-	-	TGCGCCAGCAGTGGACCGGGACTCGAGCCTTACAATGAGCAGTTCTTC	CASSGPGLEPYNEQFF
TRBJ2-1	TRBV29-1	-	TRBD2	TGCAGCGTTCATAGCGGGAGGAGCTCCTACAATGAGCAGTTCTTC	CSVHSGRSSYNEQFF
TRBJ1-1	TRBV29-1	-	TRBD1	TGCAGCGTTGAAGCCCGAACAGGGGGCTTGGTTGAAGCTTTCTTT	CSVEARTGGLVEAFF
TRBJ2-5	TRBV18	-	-	TGTGCCAGCTCACCGAGCGGTTCCCTTCAAGAGACCCAGTACTTC	CASSPSGSLQETQYF
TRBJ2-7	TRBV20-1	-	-	TGCAGTGCCAGAGAAGCCTACGAGCAGTACTTC	CSAREAYEQYF
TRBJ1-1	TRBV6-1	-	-	TGTGCCAGGTCACCAGGGATTATGAACACTGAAGCTTTCTTT	CARSPGIMNTEAFF
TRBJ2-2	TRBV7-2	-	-	TGTGCCAGCAGCTTTAGATCTAGGGGAGGATGGACCGGGGAGCTGTTTTTT	CASSFRSRGGWTGELFF
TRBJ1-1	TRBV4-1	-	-	TGCGCCAGCAGCCAAGCCGGGGACGTCCGGACTGAAGCTTTCTTT	CASSQAGDVRTEAFF
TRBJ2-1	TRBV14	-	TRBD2	TGTGCCAGCAGCCATAACCGACATAGCGGGAGGCTATACAATGAGCAGTTCTTC	CASSHNRHSGRLYNEQFF
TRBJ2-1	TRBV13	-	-	TGTGCCAGCAGCAGACCGACACCACCCTTTTCCGATGAGCAGTTCTTC	CASSRPTPPFSDEQFF
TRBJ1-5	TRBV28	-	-	TGTGCCAGCAGCCTGTACGGGCAGCCCCAGCATTTT	CASSLYGQPQHF
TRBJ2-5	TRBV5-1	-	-	TGCGCCAGCAGCCCTACCTTTGGACAGCGGGTGAGGGAGACCCAGTACTTC	CASSPTFGQRVRETQYF
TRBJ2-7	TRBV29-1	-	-	TGCAGCGTTGCCCCCATAGGGGGCGAGCAGTACTTC	CSVAPIGGEQYF
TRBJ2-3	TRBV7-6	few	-	TGTGCCAGCAGCTCCCTACTTGGCACAGATACGCAGTATTTT	CASSSLLGTDTQYF
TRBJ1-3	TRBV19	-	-	TGTGCCAGTAGCGAATTCTCTGGAAACACCATATATTTT	CASSEFSGNTIYF
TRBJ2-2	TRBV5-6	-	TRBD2	TGTGCCAGCAGCTTGACTAGCGCCACCGGGGAGCTGTTTTTT	CASSLTSATGELFF
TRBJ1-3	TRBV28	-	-	TGTGCCAGCAGTTCAGGGGCGACTGGAAACACCATATATTTT	CASSSGATGNTIYF
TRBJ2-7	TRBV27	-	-	TGTGCCAGCAGTCCTCAAGGCTCCTACGAGCAGTACTTC	CASSPQGSYEQYF
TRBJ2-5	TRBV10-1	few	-	TGCGCCAGCAGTGCCGGAGAGACCCAGTACTTC	CASSAGETQYF
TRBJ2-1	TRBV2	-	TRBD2	TGTGCCACCACCGGGACTAGCGGCTACAATGAGCAGTTCTTC	CATTGTSGYNEQFF
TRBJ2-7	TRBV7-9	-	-	TGTGCCAGCAGCTTCCGCGGTTCCTACGAGCAGTACTTC	CASSFRGSYEQYF
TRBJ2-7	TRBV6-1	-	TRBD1	TGTGCCAGCAGTGTGTCAGGGGGCAACTACGAGCAGTACTTC	CASSVSGGNYEQYF
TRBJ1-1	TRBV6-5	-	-	TGTGCCAGCATCACCGGTGGGGGGTGGGCCACTGAAGCTTTCTTT	CASITGGGWATEAFF
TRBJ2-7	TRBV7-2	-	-	TGTGCCAGCAGCCCCGTCGGGCAGCACTACGAGCAGTACTTC	CASSPVGQHYEQYF
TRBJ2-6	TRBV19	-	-	TGTGCCAGCGGTGATAGGGCCAACGTCCTGACTTTC	CASGDRANVLTF
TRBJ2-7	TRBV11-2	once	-	TGTGCCAGCAGCTTAGCACAGGGCTACGAGCAGTACTTC	CASSLAQGYEQYF
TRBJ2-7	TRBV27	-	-	TGTGCCAGCAAGATGGACGGATCCACCTACGAGCAGTACTTC	CASKMDGSTYEQYF
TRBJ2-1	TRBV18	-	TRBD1	TGTGCCAGCTCACAGAGACAGGGTCAGGATGAGCAGTTCTTC	CASSQRQGQDEQFF
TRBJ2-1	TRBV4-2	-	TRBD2	TGTGCCAGCAGCCAAGATTTTGCTAGCGGGAGATTGGGGAATGAGCAGTTCTTC	CASSQDFASGRLGNEQFF
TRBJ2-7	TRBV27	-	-	TGTGCCAGCAGTTTCTTGCAGCGAAGCTACGAGCAGTACTTC	CASSFLQRSYEQYF
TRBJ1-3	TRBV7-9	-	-	TGTGCCAGCAGCTTAGGAGGCTTCCCTGGAAACACCATATATTTT	CASSLGGFPGNTIYF
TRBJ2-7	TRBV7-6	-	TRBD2	TGTGCCAGCAGAAAAGGGCTAGCGGGAGATAGTGGCTACGAGCAGTACTTC	CASRKGLAGDSGYEQYF
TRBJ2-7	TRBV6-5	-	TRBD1	TGTGCCAGCAGTTACGGGACAGGGAGGACCTACGAGCAGTACTTC	CASSYGTGRTYEQYF
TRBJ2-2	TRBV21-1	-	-	TGTGCCAGCAGCAAAGCCCACCGAGCGGGAGGGTCGAACACCGGGGAGCTGTTTTTT	CASSKAHRAGGSNTGELFF